The sample holds one count of the clone carrying this TCR beta chain. This record belongs to a study of CD8 T cells in Susac syndrome. At the level of the study: Within the sequenced Susac syndrome patient group, about six exhibited active disease and roughly 8 were in remission.

The CDR3 has 15 residues. V was cut by 0 bases and J by 4 bases, with 12 bases left in between. Germline-derived CDR1 and CDR2 are LGHNA and YSLEER. After extraction with the RNeasy kit, about 0.5 to 1 ug of the RNA was reverse transcribed using random hexamers. TCRdb called the immunoSEQ multiplex PCR reads again in MiXCR, with one record for every CDR3 protein. This table has under 85,000 distinct CDR3 sequences, approximately 93% appearing once. Sequenced input: CD8+ T cells from PBMCs. This receptor was identified in a human donor with Susac syndrome. The rearrangement joins TRBV4-3 to TRBJ1-2; a possible D gene is TRBD1 (5 bases). The CDR3 nucleotides are TGCGCCAGCAGCCAAGAAACGGGGGAGCCCTATGGCTACACCTTC. Its protein product is CASSQETGEPYGYTF.